The rows below give T cell receptor beta chains drawn from one sample of a study of blood T cell repertoires in COVID-19. The method was immunoSEQ multiplex PCR; TCRdb's version includes in-frame clones alone and lacks a portion of them. Here the sample spans approximately 220,000 clones, roughly 86% being singletons. The sample comprised PBMCs or T cells enriched from blood (not recorded which). The receptors were gathered from a woman in her twenties or thirties with acute COVID-19. CDR3s include the opening cysteine and the closing phenylalanine or tryptophan. Fields, in order: clone size, V gene, D gene, J gene, CDR3 DNA, CDR3 protein. D genes are given only for firm matches. The listing skips clone size in some rows; elsewhere it reads once, few, many or a size class.

>-|TRBV30|-|TRBJ1-6
TGTGCCTGGAGTGTAAAAAGGAGGAGTAGGATAGGTTCACCCCTCCACTTT
CAWSVKRRSRIGSPLHF
>-|TRBV7-6|-|TRBJ1-1
TGTGCCAGCAGCCCGGGCCCGGGGGTCACTGAAGCTTTCTTT
CASSPGPGVTEAFF
>-|TRBV10-1|-|TRBJ1-1
TGCGCCAGCAGTGAGCAGGTTGGCACTGAAGCTTTCTTT
CASSEQVGTEAFF
>-|TRBV11-2|-|TRBJ1-5
TGTGCCAGCAGCTTAGGCCGGGATCAGCCCCAGCATTTT
CASSLGRDQPQHF
>few|TRBV4-1|-|TRBJ1-3
TGCGCCAGCAGCCAAGGACATGGTGATGGAAACACCATATATTTT
CASSQGHGDGNTIYF
>-|TRBV19|TRBD1|TRBJ1-6
TGTGCCAGTAGGTTTGGGCAGGGGGATTCACCCCTCCACTTT
CASRFGQGDSPLHF
>-|TRBV12-3/TRBV12-4|TRBD1|TRBJ2-5
TGTGCCAGCCGGGACAGTCTACAAGAGACCCAGTACTTC
CASRDSLQETQYF
>-|TRBV27|TRBD1|TRBJ1-2
TGTGCCAGCGGGACAGGGACTGGCTACACCTTC
CASGTGTGYTF
>-|TRBV25-1|-|TRBJ1-3
TGTGCCAGCAGTGAACTGGACGGGGACACCATATATTTT
CASSELDGDTIYF
>once|TRBV11-2|-|TRBJ2-7
TGTGCCAGCAGCTTAGAGGGCGGGACCTACGAGCAGTACTTC
CASSLEGGTYEQYF
>-|TRBV2|-|TRBJ1-2
TGTGCCAGCAGGCGAAATAATAACTATGGCTACACCTTC
CASRRNNNYGYTF